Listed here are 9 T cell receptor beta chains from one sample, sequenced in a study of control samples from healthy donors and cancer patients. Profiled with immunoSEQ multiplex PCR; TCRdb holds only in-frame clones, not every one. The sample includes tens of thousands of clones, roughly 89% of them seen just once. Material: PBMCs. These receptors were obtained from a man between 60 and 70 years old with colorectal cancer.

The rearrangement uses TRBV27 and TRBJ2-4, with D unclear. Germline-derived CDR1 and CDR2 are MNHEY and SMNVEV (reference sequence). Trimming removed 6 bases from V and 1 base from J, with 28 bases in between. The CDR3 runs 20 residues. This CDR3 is CASSLTQVLVGGKAKNIQYF. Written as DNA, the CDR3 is TGTGCCAGCAGCCTTACTCAGGTTTTGGTCGGTGGTAAGGCCAAAAACATTCAGTACTTC.

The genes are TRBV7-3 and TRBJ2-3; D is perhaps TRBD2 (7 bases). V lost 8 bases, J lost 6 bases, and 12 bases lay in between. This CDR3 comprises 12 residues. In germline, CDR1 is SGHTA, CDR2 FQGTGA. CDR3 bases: TGTGCCAGCGCGGGGGCCGGGGATACGCAGTATTTT. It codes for CASAGAGDTQYF.

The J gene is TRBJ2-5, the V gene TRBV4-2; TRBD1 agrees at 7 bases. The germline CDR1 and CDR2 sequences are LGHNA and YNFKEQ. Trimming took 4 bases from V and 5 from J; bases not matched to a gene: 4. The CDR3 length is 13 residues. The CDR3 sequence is CASSPDRVETQYF. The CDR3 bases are TGTGCCAGCAGCCCTGACAGGGTGGAGACCCAGTACTTC.

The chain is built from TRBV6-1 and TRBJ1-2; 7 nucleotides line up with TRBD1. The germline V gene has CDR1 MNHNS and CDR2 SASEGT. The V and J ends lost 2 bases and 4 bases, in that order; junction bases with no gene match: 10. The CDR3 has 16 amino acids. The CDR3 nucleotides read TGTGCCAGCAGTGAAAAGGGACAGCCAAAGCTCTATGGCTACACCTTC. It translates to CASSEKGQPKLYGYTF.

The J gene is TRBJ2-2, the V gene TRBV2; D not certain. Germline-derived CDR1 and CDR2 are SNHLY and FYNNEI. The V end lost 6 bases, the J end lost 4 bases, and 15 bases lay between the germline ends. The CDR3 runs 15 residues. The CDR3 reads CASSAVMSGTGELFF. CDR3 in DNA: TGTGCCAGCAGCGCTGTTATGTCGGGCACCGGGGAGCTGTTTTTT.

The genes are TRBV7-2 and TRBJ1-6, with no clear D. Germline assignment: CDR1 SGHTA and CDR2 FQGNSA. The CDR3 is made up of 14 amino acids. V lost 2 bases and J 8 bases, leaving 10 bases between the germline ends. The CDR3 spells CASSLSTWDSPLHF. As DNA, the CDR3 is TGTGCCAGCAGCTTAAGTACTTGGGATTCACCCCTCCACTTT.

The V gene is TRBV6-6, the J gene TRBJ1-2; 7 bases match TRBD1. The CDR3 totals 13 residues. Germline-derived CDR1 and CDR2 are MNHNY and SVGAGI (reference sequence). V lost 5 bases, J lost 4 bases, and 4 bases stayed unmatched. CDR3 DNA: TGTGCCAGCAGTGACCGGGACAGCTATGGCTACACCTTC. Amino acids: CASSDRDSYGYTF.

DNA for the CDR3: TGTGCCGGCCTAATCCATCCAGGGCGGCATGGCAATCAGCCCCAGCATTTT. This translates into CAGLIHPGRHGNQPQHF. The V and J genes are TRBV5-6 and TRBJ1-5, with D tentatively TRBD1 (5 bases). Trimming took off 10 bases at V and 2 bases at J, with 25 bases between the two ends. Per the germline V gene, CDR1 is SGHDT and CDR2 is YYEEEE. CDR3 length equals 17 residues.

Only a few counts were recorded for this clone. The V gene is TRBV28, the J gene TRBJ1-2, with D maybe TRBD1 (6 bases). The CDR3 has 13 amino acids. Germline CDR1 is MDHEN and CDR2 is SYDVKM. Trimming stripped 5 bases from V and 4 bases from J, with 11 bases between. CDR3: CASSLGGTYGYTF. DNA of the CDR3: TGTGCCAGCAGTCTAGGGGGGACCTATGGCTACACCTTC.